A single sample is the source of the 9 T cell receptor beta chains below, sequenced in a study of TET2 disruption in CD19-targeted CAR T cells. Treatment defined: autologous CTL019 cells: CD19 CAR with 4-1BB and CD3 zeta domains. Their antigen targets remain unknown. Sequencing was performed with immunoSEQ multiplex PCR; in TCRdb, only in-frame clones are kept and a portion is missing. The sample table includes more than 25,000 clones. This sample comprised CD8- CAR+ T cells sorted from cultured blood T cells, obtained for CD19 CAR T cell therapy. Subset described: CD8-negative CAR-positive T cells from the infusion product. The source of these receptors is an older man with chronic lymphocytic leukemia.

Concerning this clone itself: Read data end 3 residues before the CDR3 end; the end is taken from the germline J gene. This chain connects TRBV18 to TRBJ1-2; TRBD1 might be the D (5 bases). Per germline, CDR1 KGHSH and CDR2 LQKENI. The CDR3 loop spans 14 amino acids. This CDR3 reads CASSAKPGSNDYTF. The DNA read from the CDR3 is TGTGCCAGCTCAGCAAAACCAGGGAGCAATGAC.

Worth noting for this clone: The germline gene is not matched at one end of the junction; a read error may be the cause. The CDR3 end lies 3 residues beyond the end of the read and is filled in from the germline J gene. The same CDR3 arises from other DNA sequences in this sample as well. The chain uses TRBV19 and TRBJ1-2, with TRBD1 matching over 10 bases. The CDR3 is 14 amino acids. Germline-derived CDR1 and CDR2 are LNHDA and SQIVND (reference sequence). The CDR3 bases that were read are TGTGCCAGTAGTATAGGAGACAGGGGGCATGGT. Amino acid sequence: CASSIGDRGHG. The full CDR3 protein is CASSIGDRGHGYTF.

Comments on this clone: The read finishes 3 residues shy of the CDR3 end, and the germline J gene is used to complete it. The chain joins TRBV18 to TRBJ1-2; D not resolved. The CDR3 has 13 residues. Germline CDR1 and CDR2: KGHSH and LQKENI. The CDR3 loop reads CASSPTSLDTYTF. The DNA read from the CDR3 is TGTGCCAGCTCACCGACTAGTCTAGATACC. Complete variable domain (other parts from reference TRBV18 and TRBJ1-2): NAGVMQNPRHLVRRRGQEARLRCSPMKGHSHVYWYRQLPEEGLKFMVYLQKENIIDESGMPKERFSAEFPKEGPSILRIQQVVRGDSAAYFCASSPTSLDTYTFGSGTRLTVV.

Details on this clone: Read data end 3 residues before the CDR3 end; the end is taken from the germline J gene. This sequence joins TRBV15 and TRBJ2-1; the D gene is possibly TRBD2 (5 bases). CDR1 and CDR2 from the germline V gene are LNHNV and YYDKDF (reference sequence). CDR3 length: 13 residues. Trimming took off 1 base at V and 9 bases at J, with 10 bases between the two ends. The DNA read from the CDR3 is TGTGCCACCAGCAGAGCACTGGCGGGTGAG. Translating it yields CATSRALAGE. In full, the CDR3 is CATSRALAGEQFF.

Turning to this clone: The read terminates 3 residues before the CDR3 end, so the remaining end is supplied by the germline J gene. The chain employs TRBV18 and TRBJ1-1, with TRBD1 matching over 9 bases. CDR1 is KGHSH, CDR2 LQKENI, per germline. The length of the CDR3 is 17 residues. CDR3 DNA (partial): TGTGCCAGCTCACTTTCTGGGGGACAGGGACCTACCTACGAG. It codes for CASSLSGGQGPTYE. The full CDR3 reads CASSLSGGQGPTYEAFF.

As regards this clone: The CDR3 end is not reached by the read, which stops 3 residues before it; the germline J gene fills it in. The chain has TRBV19 and TRBJ2-4, with TRBD1 matching 11 bases. The germline gives CDR1 LNHDA, CDR2 SQIVND (reference sequence). The CDR3 covers 16 residues. CDR3 DNA, as far as it was read: TGTGCCAGTAGTATAGTCGGACAGGGGGCCCACTATGGT. Residues: CASSIVGQGAHYG. The entire CDR3 protein is CASSIVGQGAHYGQYF.

As regards this clone: One junction end disagrees with the germline gene, perhaps due to a read error. The CDR3 end lies 3 residues beyond the end of the read and is filled in from the germline J gene. The V call is TRBV13, the J call TRBJ2-6, with TRBD1 identical over 7 bases. The CDR3 covers 13 residues. Germline V CDR1 and CDR2: PRHDT, FYEKMQ (reference sequence). The CDR3 bases that were read are TGTGCCAGCACCCGCAAGGGGGCTAACGTC. Translating it yields CASTRKGANV. The CDR3 as a whole reads CASTRKGANVLTF.

A remark on this clone: The DNA ends 3 residues before the CDR3 does, and the rest of the CDR3 is filled in from the germline J gene. The chain joins TRBV7-9 to TRBJ2-1; tentatively, D is TRBD2 (6 bases). Trimming removed 0 bases at V and 7 bases at J, with 7 bases between. Germline CDR1 is SEHNR and CDR2 is FQNEAQ (reference sequence). The CDR3 runs to 13 residues. CDR3 in amino acids: CASSLAGGNEQFF. The CDR3 DNA, read in part, is TGTGCCAGCAGCTTAGCCGGGGGAAATGAG.

Concerning this clone: One end of the junction varies from germline; a read error may be responsible. The CDR3: CASSQGSSGGNYGYTF. The part of the CDR3 DNA that was read is TGCGCCAGCAGCCAAGGGTCATCGGGTGGGAACTATGGC. The rearrangement uses TRBV4-2 and TRBJ1-2, with D hard to call. Sequencing ends 3 residues short of the CDR3 end; the germline J gene provides the rest. CDR1 and CDR2 (germline): LGHNA, YNFKEQ. The CDR3 contains 16 residues.